What follows are 32 T cell receptor beta chains derived from one specimen sequenced in a study of T-cell memory formation after mild COVID-19. TCRdb fed the 5' RACE reads into MiXCR, producing one record per CDR3 protein. This table holds 250,000 to 350,000 distinct CDR3 sequences, roughly a fifth found once. The sample taken for sequencing was PBMCs or a T cell subset sorted from them (not recorded which). The receptors were sampled from a man in his late teens or twenties who had mild COVID-19 (a few samples of this study predate the infection). Cell type and time point are not known.

This clonotype was detected a few times. This rearrangement joins TRBV19 to TRBJ2-5, with D maybe TRBD1 (6 bases). Trimming removed 1 base from V and 4 bases from J, with 16 bases in between. The CDR3 loop spans 16 amino acids. Germline V gene data show CDR1 as LNHDA and CDR2 as SQIVND (reference sequence). This CDR3 is CASSIVHRDNGETQYF. In DNA, the CDR3 is TGTGCCAGTAGTATAGTCCACAGGGATAACGGAGAGACCCAGTACTTC.

The rearrangement links TRBV29-1 to TRBJ2-1, with D tentatively TRBD2 (6 bases). The CDR3 totals 15 residues. Looked up from germline, CDR1 is SQVTM and CDR2 is ANQGSEA. With 0 bases removed from V and 3 bases from J, the gap between germline ends came to 12 bases. The CDR3 protein is CSVEERGLRYNEQFF. The CDR3 DNA follows: TGCAGCGTTGAAGAAAGGGGACTTCGCTACAATGAGCAGTTCTTC.

The chain couples TRBV5-5 to TRBJ1-2; D unclear. The CDR3 length is 12 residues. Trimming shortened V by 2 bases and J by 6 bases, and 8 bases separated the two germline ends. Germline CDR1 and CDR2: SGHKS and YYEKEE (reference sequence). In nucleotides, the CDR3 is TGTGCCAGCAGCTTAGGCATTGATGGCTACACCTTC. Its translation is CASSLGIDGYTF.

This clonotype was found a few times. The rearrangement links TRBV7-8 to TRBJ2-5, with D perhaps TRBD1 or TRBD2 (5 bases each). Germline values: CDR1 SGHVS, CDR2 FQNEAQ. CDR3 size: 14 residues. Trimming cost V 5 bases and J 5 bases, with 15 bases left between them. CDR3 DNA sequence: TGTGCCAGCAGCCCCCGTGGTTGGGGGGAGACCCAGTACTTC. Protein product: CASSPRGWGETQYF.

This rearrangement joins TRBV3-1 to TRBJ2-5; 7 bases agree with TRBD1. There are 15 residues in the CDR3. The V gene end was trimmed by 3 bases and the J gene end by 7 bases; junction bases not matched to a gene: 11. CDR1 and CDR2 (germline): LGHDT, YNNKEL (reference sequence). In DNA, the CDR3 is TGTGCCAGCAGCCAGCGGACAGGACCCGAGGGGACCCAGTACTTC. Residues: CASSQRTGPEGTQYF.

V is TRBV7-2 and J is TRBJ2-1; the match to TRBD2 covers 10 bases. V was pared by 1 base and J by 13 bases, with 7 bases of the junction left unmatched. The CDR3 length is 14 residues. Germline loops: CDR1 SGHTA, CDR2 FQGNSA. CDR3 nucleotide sequence: TGTGCCAGCAGCTTAGATAGGACTAGCGGTTATCAGTTCTTC. Translation gives CASSLDRTSGYQFF.

The V gene is TRBV27, the J gene TRBJ1-1, with 8 bases fitting TRBD1. In germline, CDR1 is MNHEY, CDR2 SMNVEV (reference sequence). This CDR3 region has 12 residues. J was trimmed by 7 bases and V by 4 bases; bases with no gene match: 2. The chain's CDR3 is CASSSTGVEAFF. The CDR3 coding sequence is TGTGCCAGCAGTTCGACAGGGGTTGAAGCTTTCTTT.

This chain links TRBV27 with TRBJ2-5, with D perhaps being TRBD1 or TRBD2 (5 bases each). CDR1 is MNHEY and CDR2 is SMNVEV in the germline V gene (reference sequence). Between the trimmed V and J ends, which lost 6 bases and 5 bases, there was a span of 16 bases. This CDR3 is 14 amino acids long. The CDR3 nucleotides are TGTGCCAGCAGACCACTTGGGGACGGCGAGACCCAGTACTTC. Its protein is CASRPLGDGETQYF.

This clonotype appeared a few times. This rearrangement joins TRBV12-3 or TRBV12-4 to TRBJ2-3; D gene ambiguous. The CDR3 consists of 12 residues. The germline V and J ends were trimmed by 1 base and 14 bases, with 13 bases remaining between them. CDR3 residues: CASSLDGFLWYF. The CDR3, as DNA: TGTGCCAGCAGTTTAGACGGATTTTTATGGTATTTT.

This rearrangement joins TRBV18 to TRBJ2-3; no firm D call. CDR3 length equals 15 residues. V lost 0 bases to trimming and J lost 3 bases, with 10 bases between them. Germline lookup yields CDR1 KGHSH and CDR2 LQKENI. CDR3 residues: CASSPPPLLTDTQYF. CDR3 bases: TGTGCCAGCTCACCACCGCCATTACTAACAGATACGCAGTATTTT.

This rearrangement joins TRBV21-1 to TRBJ2-5. TRBV21-1 represents a pseudogene. The CDR3 spans 9 residues. The CDR3 spells CASSKVSEF. Here the CDR3 DNA reads TGTGCCAGCAGCAAAGTTTCGGAGTTC.

This clonotype showed up just a few times. The chain joins TRBV7-2 to TRBJ2-3; TRBD2 agrees at 13 bases. Looked up from germline, CDR1 is SGHTA and CDR2 is FQGNSA. CDR3 length: 18 residues. With 6 bases clipped from V and 0 bases from J, the junction kept 9 bases outside the gene matches. The CDR3 sequence: CASSPMTSGGTSTDTQYF. The DNA of the CDR3 is TGTGCCAGCAGTCCTATGACTAGCGGGGGGACTAGCACAGATACGCAGTATTTT.

This clonotype was observed a few times. The chain combines TRBV6-6 with TRBJ1-2; 7 nucleotides match TRBD1. The CDR3 runs 14 residues. CDR1 is MNHNY and CDR2 is SVGAGI in the germline V gene (reference sequence). With V trimmed by 2 bases and J by 8 bases, 8 bases remained unmatched. CDR3 region: CASSYQTGVEGYTF. The CDR3 DNA is TGTGCCAGCAGTTACCAAACAGGGGTTGAGGGCTACACCTTC.

The CDR3 coding sequence is TGTGCCATCAGCCGGGACAGGGGAGAGTTTGGAGATACGCAGTATTTT. It specifies CAISRDRGEFGDTQYF. The chain uses TRBV10-3 and TRBJ2-3; 10 bases match TRBD1. V dropped 6 bases and J dropped 5; count of bases not matched to a gene: 11. The CDR3 is 16 amino acids. CDR1 and CDR2 from the germline V gene are ENHRY and SYGVKD.

The rearrangement uses TRBV7-2 and TRBJ1-3; D ambiguous. V dropped 0 bases and J dropped 4 bases, with 7 bases sitting between them. The germline V gene has CDR1 SGHTA and CDR2 FQGNSA. The CDR3 runs 14 residues. CDR3 protein: CASSLAGLGNTIYF. Here the CDR3 DNA reads TGTGCCAGCAGCTTAGCAGGGTTGGGAAACACCATATATTTT.

The chain joins TRBV9 to TRBJ2-7; D possibly corresponds to TRBD2 (5 bases). Trimming shortened V by 3 bases and J by 2 bases, and 12 bases separated the two germline ends. Per germline, CDR1 SGDLS and CDR2 YYNGEE. This CDR3 has 14 residues. CDR3 DNA sequence: TGTGCCAGCAGCGCTCACGCGGGCCCCTACGAGCAGTACTTC. Amino acids: CASSAHAGPYEQYF.

The genes are TRBV4-2 and TRBJ1-3; 11 positions match TRBD1. This CDR3 has 16 amino acids. Germline values: CDR1 LGHNA, CDR2 YNFKEQ. V shed 3 bases and J 6 bases; nucleotides not matched to a gene: 7. The CDR3 region is CASSQGPGQGANTIYF. CDR3 sequence (DNA): TGTGCCAGCAGCCAGGGCCCCGGACAGGGGGCAAACACCATATATTTT.

This clonotype has more than one count but fewer than ten. The chain is built from TRBV20-1 and TRBJ2-2; D not certain. The CDR3 is 14 residues long. Germline V gene data show CDR1 as DFQATT and CDR2 as SNEGSKA (reference sequence). V was clipped by 3 bases and J by 1 base, with 9 bases between them. The CDR3 loop is CSASGQLNTGELFF. CDR3 nucleotides: TGCAGTGCTAGCGGTCAGTTGAACACCGGGGAGCTGTTTTTT.

This clonotype appeared a few times. The CDR3 reads CASRGGNPYEQYV. The CDR3 DNA reads TGCGCCAGTCGGGGGGGTAATCCCTACGAGCAGTACGTC. The chain combines TRBV5-1 with TRBJ2-7; 8 nucleotides align to TRBD2. The length of the CDR3 is 13 residues. CDR1 SGHRS and CDR2 YFSETQ come from the germline V gene. The ends lost 8 bases at V and 2 bases at J; junction bases unmatched: 6.

This clonotype occurred many times. The rearrangement links TRBV28 to TRBJ1-6, with 10 bases that match TRBD1. CDR3 length equals 14 residues. From germline, CDR1 is MDHEN and CDR2 SYDVKM. V shed 4 bases and J 10 bases; nucleotides not matched to a gene: 4. The chain's CDR3 is CASSSDRGRSPLHF. CDR3 in DNA: TGTGCCAGCAGTTCGGACAGGGGGAGGTCACCCCTCCACTTT.

This clonotype was counted a few times. The genes are TRBV19 and TRBJ2-2; TRBD1 matches 9 bases. The CDR3 extends over 16 amino acids. Trimming removed 6 bases from V and 5 bases from J; junction bases left unmatched: 10. Germline CDR1 is LNHDA and CDR2 is SQIVND (reference sequence). The DNA of the CDR3 is TGTGCCAGTAGCCAGGGAGGACAGGGGATGACCGGGGAGCTGTTTTTT. Protein product: CASSQGGQGMTGELFF.

This clonotype came up many times. V gene TRBV4-3 combines with J gene TRBJ2-5, with 12 bases lining up with TRBD2. V was clipped by 0 bases and J by 4 bases; unmatched bases: 3. This CDR3 has 16 residues. The germline V gene encodes CDR1 LGHNA and CDR2 YSLEER. CDR3 DNA sequence: TGCGCCAGCAGCCAAGATCCTAGCGGGGGGGCAGAGACCCAGTACTTC. It encodes CASSQDPSGGAETQYF.

Only a few counts were recorded for this clonotype. The chain joins TRBV7-9 to TRBJ2-3, with 8 positions matching TRBD2. Germline V CDR1 and CDR2: SEHNR, FQNEAQ (reference sequence). V shed 2 bases, J shed 4 bases, and the junction held 11 bases outside the gene matches. CDR3 size: 17 residues. This chain's CDR3 is CASSLRHGGGFPDTQYF. CDR3 sequence (DNA): TGTGCCAGCAGCTTAAGGCATGGCGGGGGGTTCCCAGATACGCAGTATTTT. Complete variable domain (other parts from reference TRBV7-9 and TRBJ2-3): DTGVSQNPRHKITKRGQNVTFRCDPISEHNRLYWYRQTLGQGPEFLTYFQNEAQLEKSRLLSDRFSAERPKGSFSTLEIQRTEQGDSAMYLCASSLRHGGGFPDTQYFGPGTRLTVL.

The chain carries TRBV10-3 and TRBJ2-7; TRBD1 agrees at 9 bases. The germline V gene encodes CDR1 ENHRY and CDR2 SYGVKD. J lost 1 base, V lost 6 bases, and 1 base had no gene match. The CDR3 is 13 amino acids. Here the CDR3 reads CAIRGQGSYEQYV. CDR3 nucleotide sequence: TGTGCCATCAGGGGACAGGGTTCCTACGAGCAGTACGTC.

This clonotype was counted a few times. The genes are TRBV6-2 or TRBV6-3 and TRBJ2-1, with 9 bases lining up with TRBD2. Germline assignment: CDR1 MNHEY and CDR2 SVGEGT. Trimming removed 7 bases from V and 3 bases from J; junction bases left unmatched: 4. The CDR3 is 14 amino acids. CDR3 DNA sequence: TGTGCCAGCAATAGCGGGGGATTCTACAATGAGCAGTTCTTC. Amino acid sequence: CASNSGGFYNEQFF.

This clonotype showed up just a few times. This chain joins TRBV27 and TRBJ2-1; D ambiguous. This CDR3 region has 12 residues. The V gene's germline CDR1 is MNHEY and CDR2 SMNVEV (reference sequence). V dropped 6 bases and J dropped 6 bases, with 9 bases sitting between them. CDR3 in amino acids: CASSGRRNEQFF. The CDR3 DNA is TGTGCCAGCAGCGGGCGTCGCAATGAGCAGTTCTTC.

This clonotype was detected only a few times. The rearrangement uses TRBV28 and TRBJ1-1; unclear D gene. The V gene's germline CDR1 is MDHEN and CDR2 SYDVKM. The CDR3 contains 13 residues. Trimming pared 3 bases from V and 2 bases from J, leaving 7 bases between. CDR3 in DNA: TGTGCCAGCAGTTTGGGATTCAACACTGAAGCTTTCTTT. Protein sequence: CASSLGFNTEAFF.

The V gene is TRBV12-3 or TRBV12-4, the J gene TRBJ1-5; TRBD1 matches at 11 bases. The CDR3 extends over 14 amino acids. V dropped 5 bases and J dropped 11; count of bases not matched to a gene: 8. The DNA for the CDR3 is TGTGCCAGCAGTCCGGGACAGGGGGAGGGATCCCAGCATTTT. Translation: CASSPGQGEGSQHF.

This clonotype was recorded at least ten times. This rearrangement joins TRBV19 to TRBJ2-1; TRBD1 might be the D (6 bases). CDR1 and CDR2 from the germline V gene are LNHDA and SQIVND (reference sequence). The CDR3 totals 15 residues. V was clipped by 5 bases and J by 3 bases, with 14 bases between them. In DNA form, the CDR3 reads TGTGCCAGTAGTGCCACATCAGGGGACTACAATGAGCAGTTCTTC. Its protein is CASSATSGDYNEQFF.

This rearrangement joins TRBV29-1 to TRBJ2-2, with D possibly TRBD2 on 5 matching bases. V lost 0 bases and J 6 bases, leaving 14 bases between the germline ends. CDR1 and CDR2 (germline): SQVTM, ANQGSEA. The CDR3 has 15 residues. The CDR3 reads CSVEDRRRRPGELFF. In DNA form, the CDR3 reads TGCAGCGTTGAAGACCGGAGGAGGAGGCCCGGGGAGCTGTTTTTT.

The sample holds a few counts of this clonotype. This rearrangement joins TRBV6-2 or TRBV6-3 to TRBJ1-2; possible D gene TRBD1, 5 bases. Germline V gives CDR1 MNHEY, CDR2 SVGEGT. V was clipped by 2 bases and J by 6 bases, with 7 bases between them. The CDR3 length is 12 residues. CDR3 bases: TGTGCCAGCAGTTACGGACAAGATGGCTACACCTTC. It is translated as CASSYGQDGYTF.

This clonotype was counted only a few times. This rearrangement joins TRBV27 to TRBJ1-3; the D is unclear. This CDR3 has 15 amino acids. The V and J ends lost 2 bases and 3 bases respectively, with 11 bases between them. CDR1 and CDR2 from the germline V gene are MNHEY and SMNVEV (reference sequence). CDR3 nucleotide sequence: TGTGCCAGCAGTTTAACCCCTCTCCGTGGAAACACCATATATTTT. It yields the protein CASSLTPLRGNTIYF.